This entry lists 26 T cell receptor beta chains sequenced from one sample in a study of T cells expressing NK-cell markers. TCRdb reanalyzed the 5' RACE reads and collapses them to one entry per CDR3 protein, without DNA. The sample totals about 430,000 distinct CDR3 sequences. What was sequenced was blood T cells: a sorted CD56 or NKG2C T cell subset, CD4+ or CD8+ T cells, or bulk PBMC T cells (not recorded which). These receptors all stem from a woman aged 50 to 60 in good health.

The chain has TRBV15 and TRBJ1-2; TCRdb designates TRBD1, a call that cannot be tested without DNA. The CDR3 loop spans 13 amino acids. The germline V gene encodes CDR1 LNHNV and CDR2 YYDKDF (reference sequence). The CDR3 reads CATSRGETYGYTF.

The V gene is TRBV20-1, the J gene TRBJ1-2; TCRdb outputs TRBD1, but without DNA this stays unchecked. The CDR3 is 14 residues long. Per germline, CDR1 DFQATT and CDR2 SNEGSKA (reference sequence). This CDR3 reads CSAMDQGLGYGYTF.

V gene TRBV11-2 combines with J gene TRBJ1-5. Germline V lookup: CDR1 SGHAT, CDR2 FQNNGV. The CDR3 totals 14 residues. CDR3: CASSHGESNQPQHF.

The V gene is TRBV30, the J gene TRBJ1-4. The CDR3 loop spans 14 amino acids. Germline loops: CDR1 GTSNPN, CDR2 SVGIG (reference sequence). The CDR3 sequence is CAWRRGGPDEKLFF.

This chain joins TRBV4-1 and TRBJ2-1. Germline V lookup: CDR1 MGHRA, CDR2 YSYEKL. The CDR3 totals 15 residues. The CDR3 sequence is CASSQTGTEYNEQFF.

CDR3 loop: CASSFKNTGELFF. The chain joins TRBV11-2 to TRBJ2-2. Per the germline V gene, CDR1 is SGHAT and CDR2 is FQNNGV. The CDR3 is made up of 13 amino acids.

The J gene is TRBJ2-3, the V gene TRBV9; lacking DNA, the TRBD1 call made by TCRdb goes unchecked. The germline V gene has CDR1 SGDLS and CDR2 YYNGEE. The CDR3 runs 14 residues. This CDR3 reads CASSKGQGTDTQYF.

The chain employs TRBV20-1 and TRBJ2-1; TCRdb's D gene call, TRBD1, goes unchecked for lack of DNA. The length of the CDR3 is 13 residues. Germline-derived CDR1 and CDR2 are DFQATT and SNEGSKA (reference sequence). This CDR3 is CSARGQGNFEQFF.

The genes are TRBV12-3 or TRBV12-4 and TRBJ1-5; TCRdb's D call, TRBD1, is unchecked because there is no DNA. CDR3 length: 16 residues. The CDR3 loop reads CASSGTRTGSNQPQHF.

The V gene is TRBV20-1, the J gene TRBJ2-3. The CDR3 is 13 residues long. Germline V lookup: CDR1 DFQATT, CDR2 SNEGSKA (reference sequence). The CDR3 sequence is CSARPTLTDTQYF.

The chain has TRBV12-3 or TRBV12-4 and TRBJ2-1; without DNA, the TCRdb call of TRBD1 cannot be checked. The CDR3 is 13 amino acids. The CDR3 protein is CASSFNARDVQFF.

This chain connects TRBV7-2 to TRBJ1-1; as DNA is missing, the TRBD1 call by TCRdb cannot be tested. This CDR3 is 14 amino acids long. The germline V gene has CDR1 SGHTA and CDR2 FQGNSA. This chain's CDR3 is CASSKGGMNTEAFF.

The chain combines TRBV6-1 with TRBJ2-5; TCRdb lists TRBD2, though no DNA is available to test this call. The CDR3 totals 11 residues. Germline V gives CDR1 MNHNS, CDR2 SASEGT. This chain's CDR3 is CASELGETQYF.

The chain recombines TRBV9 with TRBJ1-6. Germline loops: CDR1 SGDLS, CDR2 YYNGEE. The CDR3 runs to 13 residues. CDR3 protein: CASSVDLGRRLHF.

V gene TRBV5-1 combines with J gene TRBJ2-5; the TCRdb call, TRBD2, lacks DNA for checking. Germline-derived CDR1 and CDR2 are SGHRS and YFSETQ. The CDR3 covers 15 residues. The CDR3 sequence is CASSLGQTREETQYF. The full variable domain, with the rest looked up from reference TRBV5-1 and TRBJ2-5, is KAGVTQTPRYLIKTRGQQVTLSCSPISGHRSVSWYQQTPGQGLQFLFEYFSETQRNKGNFPGRFSGRQFSNSRSEMNVSTLELGDSALYLCASSLGQTREETQYFGPGTRLLVL.

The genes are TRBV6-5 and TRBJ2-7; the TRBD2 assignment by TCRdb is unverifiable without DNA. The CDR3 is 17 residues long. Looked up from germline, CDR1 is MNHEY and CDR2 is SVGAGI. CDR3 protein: CASSYLAGGLQPYEQYF.

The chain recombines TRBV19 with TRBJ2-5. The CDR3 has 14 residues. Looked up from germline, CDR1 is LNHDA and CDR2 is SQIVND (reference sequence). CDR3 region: CASNGQASQEPQYF.

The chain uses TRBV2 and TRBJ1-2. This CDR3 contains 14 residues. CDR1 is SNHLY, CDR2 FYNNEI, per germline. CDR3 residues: CASSETETYSGYTF.

The CDR3 reads CASSLAFKGSGELFF. The chain carries TRBV5-1 and TRBJ2-2. The V gene's germline CDR1 is SGHRS and CDR2 YFSETQ. The CDR3 extends over 15 amino acids.

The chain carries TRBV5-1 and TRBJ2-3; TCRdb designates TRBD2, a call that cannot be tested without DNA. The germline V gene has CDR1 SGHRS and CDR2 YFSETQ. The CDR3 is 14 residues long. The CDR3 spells CASREREWTDTQYF.

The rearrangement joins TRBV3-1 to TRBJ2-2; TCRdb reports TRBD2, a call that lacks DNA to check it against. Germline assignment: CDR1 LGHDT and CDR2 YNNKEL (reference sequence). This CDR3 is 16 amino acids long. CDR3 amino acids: CASSQPTRGSTGELFF.

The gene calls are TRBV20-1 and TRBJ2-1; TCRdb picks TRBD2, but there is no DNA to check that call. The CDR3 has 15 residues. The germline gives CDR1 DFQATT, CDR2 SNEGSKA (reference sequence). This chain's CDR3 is CSARDPGLVSNEQFF.

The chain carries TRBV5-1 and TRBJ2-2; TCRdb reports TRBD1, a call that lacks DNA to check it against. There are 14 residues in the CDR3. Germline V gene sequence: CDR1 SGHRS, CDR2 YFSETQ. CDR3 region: CASSNGPVAGELFF.

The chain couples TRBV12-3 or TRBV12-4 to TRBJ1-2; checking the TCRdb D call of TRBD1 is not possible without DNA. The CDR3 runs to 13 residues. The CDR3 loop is CASSLDRVAGYTF.

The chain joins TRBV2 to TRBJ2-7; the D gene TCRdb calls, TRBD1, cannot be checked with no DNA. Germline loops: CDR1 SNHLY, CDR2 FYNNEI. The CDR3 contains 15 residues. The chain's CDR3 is CASSTDRSSSYEQYF.

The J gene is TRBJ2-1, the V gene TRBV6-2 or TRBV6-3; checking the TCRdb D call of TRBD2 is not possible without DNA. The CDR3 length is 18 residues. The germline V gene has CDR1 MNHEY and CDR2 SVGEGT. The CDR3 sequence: CASSYRIRTSGSNNEQFF.